The 8 T cell receptor beta chains given below trace back to one sample, sequenced in a study of T cell changes during pregnancy in multiple sclerosis. Measured with immunoSEQ multiplex PCR; TCRdb has only the in-frame clones, and not every one. The sample carries approximately 41,000 clones, about 92% recorded once. The sequences come from CD8+ T cells from peripheral blood mononuclear cells, collected in the first trimester of pregnancy. These TCRs come from a female donor with multiple sclerosis, enrolled in a pregnancy study.

This clone has a handful of counts. The chain is built from TRBV7-9 and TRBJ1-1; tentatively, D is TRBD1 (5 bases). Germline CDR1 and CDR2: SEHNR and FQNEAQ (reference sequence). Trimming cost V 5 bases and J 10 bases, with 14 bases left between them. The CDR3 sequence is 12 residues long. In DNA, the CDR3 is TGTGCCAGCAGCCCCGTCGGGGGAGCAGCTTTCTTT. Its translation: CASSPVGGAAFF.

This clone was observed once. The V and J genes are TRBV6-4 and TRBJ2-2, with 7 nucleotides matching TRBD1. Germline V gene lookup returns CDR1 MRHNA and CDR2 SNTAGT. The CDR3 sequence is 18 residues long. The junction had 10 bases not matched to a gene; V was cut back by 2 bases and J by 1 base. The CDR3 DNA reads as TGTGCCAGCAGTGACCAACGAGTTGACAGGGAGAACACCGGGGAGCTGTTTTTT. Protein product: CASSDQRVDRENTGELFF.

V gene TRBV10-3 combines with J gene TRBJ2-5; tentative D call: TRBD1 (6 bases). This CDR3 spans 15 amino acids. The V end lost 4 bases, the J end lost 2 bases, and 14 bases lay between the germline ends. CDR1 is ENHRY, CDR2 SYGVKD, per germline. For the CDR3, the DNA is TGTGCCATCAGTGCTCGCCGGCAGGGGCAAGAGACCCAGTACTTC. Translated, it gives CAISARRQGQETQYF.

The V and J genes are TRBV19 and TRBJ2-2; D is ambiguous. The ends were cut back, 3 bases at V and 6 bases at J, with 5 bases in the middle. CDR3 length equals 12 residues. Germline assignment: CDR1 LNHDA and CDR2 SQIVND (reference sequence). The CDR3 spells CASSIRAGELFF. The DNA of the CDR3 is TGTGCCAGTAGTATCCGTGCCGGGGAGCTGTTTTTT.

V is TRBV5-6 and J is TRBJ2-1; TRBD2 matches at 10 bases. Trimming took 1 base from V and 7 from J; bases not matched to a gene: 11. The CDR3 is 17 amino acids. Per the germline V gene, CDR1 is SGHDT and CDR2 is YYEEEE. CDR3 region: CASSLWTSGRGWNEQFF. The DNA for the CDR3 is TGTGCCAGCAGCTTGTGGACTAGCGGCCGCGGGTGGAATGAGCAGTTCTTC.

This clone has just one count. The genes are TRBV30 and TRBJ2-1, with TRBD2 identical over 13 bases. The CDR3 is 15 amino acids. After removal of 0 bases from V and 8 bases from J, the junction contained 4 bases not matched to a gene. Germline V gene sequence: CDR1 GTSNPN, CDR2 SVGIG (reference sequence). DNA of the CDR3: TGTGCCTGGAGTGTTGGACTAGCGGGAGTGTATGAGCAGTTCTTC. Its translation is CAWSVGLAGVYEQFF. Full variable domain (missing parts from reference TRBV30 and TRBJ2-1): SQTIHQWPATLVQPVGSPLSLECTVEGTSNPNLYWYRQAAGRGLQLLFYSVGIGQISSEVPQNLSASRPQDRQFILSSKKLLLSDSGFYLCAWSVGLAGVYEQFFGPGTRLTVL.

This rearrangement joins TRBV19 to TRBJ1-5; possible D gene TRBD1, 6 bases. V was shortened by 7 bases and J by 1 base, with 14 bases between the two germline ends. The CDR3 sequence is 15 residues long. The V gene's germline CDR1 is LNHDA and CDR2 SQIVND (reference sequence). CDR3 sequence: CASNPRQASNQPQHF. The CDR3 nucleotides are TGTGCCAGTAACCCCAGACAGGCCAGCAATCAGCCCCAGCATTTT.

V gene TRBV9 combines with J gene TRBJ2-7, with D possibly matching TRBD1 (5 bases). Looked up from germline, CDR1 is SGDLS and CDR2 is YYNGEE. The CDR3 has 13 amino acids. With 0 bases removed from V and 6 bases from J, the gap between germline ends came to 10 bases. The CDR3 is CASSVGQFSEQYF. The CDR3 nucleotides read TGTGCCAGCAGCGTAGGACAGTTCAGCGAGCAGTACTTC.